This is a list of T cell receptor beta chains from one sample in a study of technical replicates of blood from a handful of donors. Sequencing was performed with immunoSEQ multiplex PCR; in TCRdb, only in-frame clones are kept and a portion is missing. The table lists around 50,000 clones, approximately 90% of them singletons. The sequencing sample was made of PBMCs. These receptors all come from a human donor in good health. Some clones in this sample may be carry-over from other donors' samples. CDR3s include the opening cysteine and the closing phenylalanine or tryptophan.

>TRBJ1-3|TRBV5-1
CASKPQLSGNTIYF
>TRBJ2-5|TRBV4-2
CASSQGDYEQETQYF
>TRBJ2-2|TRBV11-3
CASSVGKTNTGELFF
>TRBJ2-2|TRBV11-2
CASSSGGTTNTGELFF
>TRBJ2-7|TRBV5-5
CASSIGTGIRQYF
>TRBJ1-1|TRBV5-1
CASSFNAGVMNTEAFF
>TRBJ2-7|TRBV6-5
CASRTGVYEQYF
>TRBJ1-2|TRBV13
CASSLRGLGGYTF
>TRBJ2-7|TRBV5-4
CASSGVGGRSSYEQYF
>TRBJ2-3|TRBV5-4
CASSLSGGAGDTQYF
>TRBJ1-4|TRBV4-1
CASSQAAGGGGTNEKLFF
>TRBJ2-3|TRBV7-3
CASSLIPSQYF
>TRBJ2-1|TRBV5-8
CASSREGDLNEQFF
>TRBJ2-2|TRBV6-5
CASSFTDRYTGELFF